This T cell receptor (beta chain) was identified in a study of beta chain features in type 1 diabetes. As for this clone: The target antigen is unknown.

Findings and limits, study-wide: PCR might preferentially amplify shorter templates, equally in patients and controls.

Sequencing targeted expressed TCRB transcripts, as all isolated RNA had been reverse transcribed. Only in-frame clones appear in the TCRdb table, and some are missing; sequencing was by immunoSEQ multiplex PCR. The sample holds about half a million clones, approximately 30% seen once. In germline, CDR1 is GTSNPN, CDR2 SVGIG (reference sequence). The CDR3 consists of 15 residues. The V and J ends lost 3 bases and 0 bases respectively, with 12 bases between them. The rearrangement joins TRBV30 to TRBJ2-1; D not resolved. The clonotype comes from a man aged 18 to 35 in good health. The sample consisted of naive CD4+ T cells from blood. The chain's CDR3 is CAWRRWGSSYNEQFF. The DNA of the CDR3 is TGTGCCTGGAGACGCTGGGGAAGCTCCTACAATGAGCAGTTCTTC.